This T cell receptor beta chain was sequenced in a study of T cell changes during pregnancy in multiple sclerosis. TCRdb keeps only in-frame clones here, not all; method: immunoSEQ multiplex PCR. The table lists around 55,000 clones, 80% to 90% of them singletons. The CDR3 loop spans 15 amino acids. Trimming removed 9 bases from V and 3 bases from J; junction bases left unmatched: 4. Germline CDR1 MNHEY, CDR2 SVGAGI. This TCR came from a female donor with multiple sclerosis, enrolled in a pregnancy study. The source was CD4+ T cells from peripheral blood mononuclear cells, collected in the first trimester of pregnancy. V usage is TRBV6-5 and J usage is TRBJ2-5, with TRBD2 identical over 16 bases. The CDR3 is CASRGLAGGEETQYF. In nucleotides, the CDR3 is TGTGCCAGTAGGGGACTAGCGGGAGGGGAAGAGACCCAGTACTTC.